This T cell receptor beta chain was identified in a study of T cells in Graves' hyperthyroidism and ophthalmopathy. Researchers amplified the TCR beta CDR3 regions from RNA transcripts. RT-PCR in the first round (using the HTBI primer set) targeted the TCR CDR3. TCRdb passed the multiplex PCR reads through MiXCR, listing each CDR3 protein once. The table lists around 440,000 distinct CDR3 sequences, about a sixth of them singletons. This clonotype was seen a handful of times. Germline V gene data show CDR1 as GTSNPN and CDR2 as SVGIG (reference sequence). There are 15 residues in the CDR3. The ends lost 4 bases at V and 5 bases at J; junction bases unmatched: 9.

The chain couples TRBV30 to TRBJ2-3; 10 bases agree with TRBD2. The sequenced material came from blood. The clonotype was recovered from a woman between 18 and 29 years old with Graves' hyperthyroidism. The CDR3 sequence: CAWKKRGGPEDTQYF. In DNA, the CDR3 is TGTGCCTGGAAAAAGCGGGGGGGCCCCGAAGATACGCAGTATTTT.